This entry lists 21 T cell receptor beta chains sequenced from one sample in a study of shared clonotypes between healthy human individuals. Naive CD8 cells, CD45RO-negative and positively selected for CCR7, excluded terminally differentiated effector memory CD45RA+ cells. The assay was immunoSEQ multiplex PCR, and TCRdb's table has in-frame clones only and misses some. Counted here are about 580,000 clones, roughly 98% occurring once; the ten biggest clones make up approximately 0.33%. The sequenced sample was naive CD8+ T cells sorted from blood. These receptors were collected from a man younger than 45 in good health.

The chain combines TRBV5-1 with TRBJ2-4; D unclear. Trimming shortened V by 0 bases and J by 2 bases, and 18 bases separated the two germline ends. The CDR3 loop spans 18 amino acids. Germline values: CDR1 SGHRS, CDR2 YFSETQ. CDR3 loop: CASSLAGGFDTTKNIQYF. CDR3 coding DNA: TGCGCCAGCAGCTTGGCCGGTGGATTTGACACTACCAAAAACATTCAGTACTTC.

J is TRBJ2-7 and V is TRBV4-3; 7 bases line up with TRBD2. After removal of 0 bases from V and 7 bases from J, the junction contained 6 bases not matched to a gene. The CDR3 extends over 14 amino acids. CDR1 is LGHNA, CDR2 YSLEER, per germline. The CDR3 nucleotides are TGCGCCAGCAGCCAAGATGATCGAGCGGGAGAGCAGTACTTC. It yields the protein CASSQDDRAGEQYF.

The rearrangement links TRBV5-4 to TRBJ2-7; 7 bases match TRBD1. The CDR3 sequence is 14 residues long. The junction had 8 bases not matched to a gene; V was cut back by 3 bases and J by 5 bases. From germline, CDR1 is SGHNT and CDR2 YYREEE (reference sequence). CDR3 nucleotide sequence: TGTGCCAGCAGCTCCGGGACAGCTTCCCACGAGCAGTACTTC. Its translation: CASSSGTASHEQYF.

This chain uses TRBV7-8 with TRBJ2-1, with a weak D call TRBD2 (5 bases). The germline V gene has CDR1 SGHVS and CDR2 FQNEAQ. The germline V and J ends were trimmed by 5 bases and 0 bases, with 14 bases remaining between them. The CDR3 length is 16 residues. CDR3 bases: TGTGCCAGCAGCAAGAGGGTGGTAAGCTCCTACAATGAGCAGTTCTTC. Residues: CASSKRVVSSYNEQFF.

The chain employs TRBV15 and TRBJ1-5; tentatively, D is TRBD1 (5 bases). The CDR3 has 15 residues. Trimming cost V 4 bases and J 5 bases, with 15 bases left between them. CDR1 and CDR2 from the germline V gene are LNHNV and YYDKDF (reference sequence). CDR3 sequence: CATSTGPRGDQPQHF. In DNA form, the CDR3 reads TGTGCCACCAGCACAGGTCCACGGGGGGATCAGCCCCAGCATTTT.

The rearrangement uses TRBV5-1 and TRBJ2-1; D is tentatively TRBD1 or TRBD2 (6 bases each). V gave up 4 bases and J gave up 4 bases, with 18 bases separating them. The CDR3 runs 16 residues. Per germline, CDR1 SGHRS and CDR2 YFSETQ. CDR3 coding DNA: TGCGCCAGCAGCCTCGAGATGGGGGGCGCTTACAATGAGCAGTTCTTC. It translates to CASSLEMGGAYNEQFF.

This sequence joins TRBV11-3 and TRBJ1-1; D remains unclear. Germline V gene sequence: CDR1 SGHNT, CDR2 YENEEA. Trimming took 6 bases from V and 1 from J, leaving 6 bases between them. The CDR3 extends over 12 amino acids. The CDR3 loop is CASRGWNTEAFF. For the CDR3, the DNA is TGTGCCAGCAGGGGATGGAACACTGAAGCTTTCTTT.

The chain uses TRBV7-8 and TRBJ1-4; TRBD1 agrees at 7 bases. The germline gives CDR1 SGHVS, CDR2 FQNEAQ. This CDR3 is 13 amino acids long. Losses at the gene ends were 2 bases for V and 12 bases for J; bases not matched to a gene: 6. Here the CDR3 reads CASSLLGQQELFF. The CDR3 DNA follows: TGTGCCAGCAGCTTACTGGGACAGCAGGAACTGTTTTTT.

This chain links TRBV4-1 with TRBJ1-5; 7 bases match TRBD1. V dropped 0 bases and J dropped 0; count of bases not matched to a gene: 5. This CDR3 has 17 amino acids. CDR1 is MGHRA, CDR2 YSYEKL, per germline. CDR3 sequence (DNA): TGCGCCAGCAGCCAAGATGGGACAGCCTATAGCAATCAGCCCCAGCATTTT. Amino acid sequence: CASSQDGTAYSNQPQHF.

The V and J genes are TRBV7-9 and TRBJ1-5, with 7 bases fitting TRBD1. The CDR3 sequence is 15 residues long. The V segment lost 5 bases and the J segment 5 bases; nucleotides outside the gene matches: 9. Germline V gene data show CDR1 as SEHNR and CDR2 as FQNEAQ (reference sequence). CDR3 residues: CASSHPGGTDQPQHF. CDR3 nucleotide sequence: TGTGCCAGCAGCCATCCGGGCGGGACAGATCAGCCCCAGCATTTT.

J is TRBJ2-7 and V is TRBV29-1; TRBD2 aligns across 7 bases. This CDR3 comprises 12 residues. Trimming cost V 1 base and J 5 bases; bases outside gene matches: 2. Germline V CDR1 and CDR2: SQVTM, ANQGSEA. This CDR3 is CSVEGGGDEQYF. Written as DNA, the CDR3 is TGCAGCGTTGAAGGGGGAGGGGACGAGCAGTACTTC.

This clone was found once. The chain employs TRBV4-1 and TRBJ1-4; 7 bases are shared with TRBD1. Trimming removed 2 bases from V and 8 bases from J; junction bases left unmatched: 8. The germline CDR1 and CDR2 sequences are MGHRA and YSYEKL. CDR3 length: 15 amino acids. The CDR3 loop is CASSQLRGGEEKLFF. The CDR3 DNA reads as TGCGCCAGCAGCCAACTCAGGGGGGGAGAGGAAAAACTGTTTTTT.

The chain carries TRBV2 and TRBJ2-7; D is perhaps TRBD2 (5 bases). This CDR3 contains 15 residues. CDR1 SNHLY and CDR2 FYNNEI come from the germline V gene. V lost 5 bases and J lost 2, with 16 bases in between. The DNA of the CDR3 is TGTGCCAGCAGTCCCCCGGGAAGGGCGACCTACGAGCAGTACTTC. Translating it yields CASSPPGRATYEQYF. The variable domain in full, with the rest retrieved from reference TRBV2 and TRBJ2-7, is EPEVTQTPSHQVTQMGQEVILRCVPISNHLYFYWYRQILGQKVEFLVSFYNNEISEKSEIFDDQFSVERPDGSNFTLKIRSTKLEDSAMYFCASSPPGRATYEQYFGPGTRLTVT.

This clone has only one observation. V gene TRBV30 combines with J gene TRBJ1-1; D possibly corresponds to TRBD1 (6 bases). Germline CDR1 is GTSNPN and CDR2 is SVGIG (reference sequence). CDR3 length equals 12 residues. V was pared by 1 base and J by 4 bases, with 7 bases between. CDR3 DNA sequence: TGTGCCTGGAGTGCAGGGGCCACTGAAGCTTTCTTT. Its protein is CAWSAGATEAFF.

The rearrangement links TRBV9 to TRBJ2-7; no reliable D call. V dropped 1 base and J dropped 0 bases, with 14 bases sitting between them. The germline gives CDR1 SGDLS, CDR2 YYNGEE. This CDR3 has 16 residues. CDR3 sequence (DNA): TGTGCCAGCAGCGTATCCCGCTCGGATCCCTCCTACGAGCAGTACTTC. The encoded protein is CASSVSRSDPSYEQYF.

The chain combines TRBV27 with TRBJ2-3; 13 bases fit TRBD2. The ends lost 5 bases at V and 3 bases at J; junction bases unmatched: 5. Per germline, CDR1 MNHEY and CDR2 SMNVEV (reference sequence). The CDR3 has 16 amino acids. This chain's CDR3 is CASSLLGLAGTDTQYF. In DNA form, the CDR3 reads TGTGCCAGCAGTCTCCTGGGACTAGCGGGAACAGATACGCAGTATTTT.

V usage is TRBV10-3 and J usage is TRBJ2-1; 10 bases align to TRBD1. This CDR3 has 14 residues. In germline, CDR1 is ENHRY, CDR2 SYGVKD. V was pared by 4 bases and J by 4 bases, with 1 base of the junction left unmatched. In nucleotides, the CDR3 is TGTGCCATCAGTGGGACAGGGGGTTACAATGAGCAGTTCTTC. As protein: CAISGTGGYNEQFF.

The rearrangement links TRBV27 to TRBJ1-5; D may be TRBD1 (5 bases). The ends were cut back, 5 bases at V and 1 base at J, with 15 bases in the middle. Per germline, CDR1 MNHEY and CDR2 SMNVEV (reference sequence). The CDR3 loop spans 16 amino acids. The CDR3 coding sequence is TGTGCCAGCAGTCCCTGGTTCCCAGGGAGCAATCAGCCCCAGCATTTT. It encodes CASSPWFPGSNQPQHF.

The chain joins TRBV4-1 to TRBJ1-1; D not certain. The V gene lost 2 bases and the J gene lost 1 base, with 11 bases spanning the gap. The CDR3 contains 15 residues. CDR1 and CDR2 from the germline V gene are MGHRA and YSYEKL. CDR3 sequence: CASSQRPLGNTEAFF. The CDR3 DNA sequence: TGCGCCAGCAGCCAAAGGCCCCTGGGGAACACTGAAGCTTTCTTT.

This clone was observed a single time. The rearrangement links TRBV30 to TRBJ2-1, with D possibly TRBD1 on 5 matching bases. Germline assignment: CDR1 GTSNPN and CDR2 SVGIG (reference sequence). With 0 bases removed from V and 4 bases from J, the gap between germline ends came to 13 bases. There are 15 residues in the CDR3. The CDR3 nucleotides are TGTGCCTGGAGTGTAGGTACAGGAGAGTACAATGAGCAGTTCTTC. Amino acid sequence: CAWSVGTGEYNEQFF.

On this clone: In the same sample, other DNA sequences code for this CDR3. The chain links TRBV6-5 to TRBJ2-1; the match to TRBD2 covers 9 bases. CDR1 is MNHEY and CDR2 is SVGAGI in the germline V gene. V lost 4 bases and J lost 0; bases outside the gene matches: 1. CDR3 size: 15 residues. The CDR3 DNA reads TGTGCCAGCAGTTTTAGCGGGAGCTCCTACAATGAGCAGTTCTTC. Translating gives CASSFSGSSYNEQFF.